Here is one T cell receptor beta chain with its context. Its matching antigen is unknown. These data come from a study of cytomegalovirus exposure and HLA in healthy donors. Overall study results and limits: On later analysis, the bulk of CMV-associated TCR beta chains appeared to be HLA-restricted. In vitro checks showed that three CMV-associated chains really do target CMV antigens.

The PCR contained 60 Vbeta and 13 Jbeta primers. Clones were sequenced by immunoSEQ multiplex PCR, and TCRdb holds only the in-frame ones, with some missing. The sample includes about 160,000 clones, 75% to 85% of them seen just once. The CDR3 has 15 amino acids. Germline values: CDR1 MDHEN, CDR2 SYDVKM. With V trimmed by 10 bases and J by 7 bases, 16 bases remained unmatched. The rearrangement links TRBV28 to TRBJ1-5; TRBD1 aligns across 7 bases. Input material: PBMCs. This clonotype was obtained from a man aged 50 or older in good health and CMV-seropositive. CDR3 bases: TGTGCCACCCGCCAAAGGAGAGGGGGCGAGCAGCCCCAGCATTTT. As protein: CATRQRRGGEQPQHF.